This T cell receptor (beta chain) was recovered during a study of neurological immune-mediated disorders. Across the study: The disease course was relapsing-remitting in approximately 31 and secondary progressive in about 9% of the roughly 34 multiple sclerosis patients.

TCRdb processed the 5' RACE reads anew with MiXCR; each CDR3 protein has one entry. The table has about 74,000 distinct CDR3 sequences, 4% to 6% seen once. This clonotype showed up many times. This TCR came from a man aged 18 to 29 with multiple sclerosis. Sequences were obtained from PBMCs.

CDR3 amino acids: CAWSGWEVQETQYF. The CDR3 nucleotides read TGTGCCTGGAGTGGGTGGGAAGTCCAAGAGACCCAGTACTTC. The V gene is TRBV30, the J gene TRBJ2-5, with D unclear. The CDR3 is made up of 14 amino acids. Germline V CDR1 and CDR2: GTSNPN, SVGIG (reference sequence). The V and J ends lost 1 base and 1 base respectively, with 10 bases between them.